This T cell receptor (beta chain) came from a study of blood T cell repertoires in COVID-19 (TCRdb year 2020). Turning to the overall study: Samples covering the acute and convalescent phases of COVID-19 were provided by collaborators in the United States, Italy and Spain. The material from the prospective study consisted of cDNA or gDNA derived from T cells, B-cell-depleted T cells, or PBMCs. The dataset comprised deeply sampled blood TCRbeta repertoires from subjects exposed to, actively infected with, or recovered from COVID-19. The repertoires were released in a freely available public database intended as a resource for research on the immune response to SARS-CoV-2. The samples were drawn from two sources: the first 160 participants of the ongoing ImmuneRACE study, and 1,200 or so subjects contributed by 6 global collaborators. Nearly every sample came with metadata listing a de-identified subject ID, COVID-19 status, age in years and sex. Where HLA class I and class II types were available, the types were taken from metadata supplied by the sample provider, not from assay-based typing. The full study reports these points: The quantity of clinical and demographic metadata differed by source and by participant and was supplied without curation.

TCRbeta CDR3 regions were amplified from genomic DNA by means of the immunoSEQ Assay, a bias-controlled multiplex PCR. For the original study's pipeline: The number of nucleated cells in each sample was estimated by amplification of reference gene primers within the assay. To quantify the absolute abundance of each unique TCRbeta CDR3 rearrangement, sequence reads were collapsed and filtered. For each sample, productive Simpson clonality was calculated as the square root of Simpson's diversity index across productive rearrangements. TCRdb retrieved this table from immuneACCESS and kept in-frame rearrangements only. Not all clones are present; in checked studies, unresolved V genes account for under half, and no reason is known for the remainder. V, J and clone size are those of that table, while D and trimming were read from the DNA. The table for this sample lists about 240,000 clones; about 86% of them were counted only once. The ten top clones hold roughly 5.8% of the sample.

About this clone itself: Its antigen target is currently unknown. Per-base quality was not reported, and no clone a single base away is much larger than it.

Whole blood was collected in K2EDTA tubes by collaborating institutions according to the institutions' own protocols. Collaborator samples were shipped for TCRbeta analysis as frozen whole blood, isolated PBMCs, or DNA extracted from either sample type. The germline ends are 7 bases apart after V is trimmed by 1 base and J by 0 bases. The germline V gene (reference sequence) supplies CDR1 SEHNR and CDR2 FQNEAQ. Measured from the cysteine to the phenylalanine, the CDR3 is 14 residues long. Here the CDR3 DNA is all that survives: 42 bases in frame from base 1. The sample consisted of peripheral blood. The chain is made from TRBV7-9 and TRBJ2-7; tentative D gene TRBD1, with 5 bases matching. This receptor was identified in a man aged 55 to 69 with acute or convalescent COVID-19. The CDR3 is CASSLGQSSYEQYF. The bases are TGTGCCAGCAGCTTAGGACAGAGCTCCTACGAGCAGTACTTC.